Each of the 2 T cell receptor beta chains below was sequenced from the same sample in a study of blood T cell repertoires in COVID-19. Here immunoSEQ multiplex PCR was the method, and the copy in TCRdb shows in-frame clones only, minus some. The data contain about 26,000 clones, less than 85% of them singletons. The sample consisted of peripheral blood. These TCRs come from a human donor in a cohort sampled during active COVID-19.

The chain links TRBV3-1 (or the pseudogene TRBV3-2) to TRBJ2-5; the D gene is possibly TRBD2 (7 bases). V was shortened by 5 bases and J by 1 base, with 20 bases between the two germline ends. There are 17 residues in the CDR3. CDR1 and CDR2 from the germline V gene are LGHDT and YNNKEL (reference sequence). CDR3 sequence reads: CASSSSRGARSQETQYF. The CDR3, as DNA: TGTGCCAGCAGCTCCTCCCGGGGGGCGCGGTCCCAAGAGACCCAGTACTTC.

In DNA, the CDR3 is TGTGCCAGCAGCCCTAACCGTATTGACAATCAGCCCCAGCATTTT. It translates to CASSPNRIDNQPQHF. The chain uses TRBV11-2 and TRBJ1-5; D not resolved. Per the germline V gene, CDR1 is SGHAT and CDR2 is FQNNGV. V was trimmed by 5 bases and J by 3 bases, leaving 14 bases between them. The CDR3 covers 15 residues.